One and the same sample provided the 10 T cell receptor beta chains below, sequenced in a study of T cells after yellow fever vaccination. Each CDR3 protein gets one entry after TCRdb re-called the 5' RACE reads with MiXCR. The table lists around 600,000 distinct CDR3 sequences, roughly an eighth of them singletons. Here the sequenced sample was PBMCs, taken on the day of the yellow fever booster vaccination. These receptors were obtained from a man aged 30 to 45 who received the YFV17D yellow fever vaccine.

The CDR3 loop is CSGTGGLNTDTQYF. The CDR3 bases are TGCAGTGGGACGGGCGGGTTAAACACAGATACGCAGTATTTT. The chain is built from TRBV20-1 and TRBJ2-3; possible D gene TRBD2, 5 bases. V gave up 7 bases and J gave up 2 bases, with 16 bases separating them. The CDR3 totals 14 residues. CDR1 is DFQATT, CDR2 SNEGSKA, per germline (reference sequence).

J is TRBJ2-7 and V is TRBV4-3; the D gene is possibly TRBD1 (5 bases). The CDR3 spans 13 residues. The germline V gene encodes CDR1 LGHNA and CDR2 YSLEER. Trimming removed 0 bases at V and 7 bases at J, with 10 bases between. CDR3 amino acids: CASSQDQGREQYF. CDR3 in DNA: TGCGCCAGCAGCCAAGATCAGGGTAGGGAGCAGTACTTC.

This clonotype was observed a handful of times. This chain joins TRBV7-2 and TRBJ1-2; perhaps TRBD1 as D (5 bases). V lost 5 bases and J 5 bases, leaving 12 bases between the germline ends. In germline, CDR1 is SGHTA, CDR2 FQGNSA. This CDR3 contains 13 residues. The CDR3 protein is CASSRGREYGYTF. CDR3 DNA: TGTGCCAGCAGCCGAGGCAGGGAATATGGCTACACCTTC. Drawing the rest from reference TRBV7-2 and TRBJ1-2, the complete variable domain is GAGVSQSPSNKVTEKGKDVELRCDPISGHTALYWYRQSLGQGLEFLIYFQGNSAPDKSGLPSDRFSAERTGGSVSTLTIQRTQQEDSAVYLCASSRGREYGYTFGSGTRLTVV.

This clonotype was picked up many times. The genes are TRBV5-1 and TRBJ2-7, with TRBD2 identical over 10 bases. CDR3 length: 14 residues. Germline V CDR1 and CDR2: SGHRS, YFSETQ. With 2 bases clipped from V and 3 bases from J, the junction kept 2 bases outside the gene matches. CDR3 sequence (DNA): TGCGCCAGCAGCTTCCGGACTAGCGGCTACGAGCAGTACTTC. Amino acids: CASSFRTSGYEQYF.

The chain carries TRBV20-1 and TRBJ2-2, with D possibly matching TRBD1 (6 bases). With 6 bases removed from V and 2 bases from J, the gap between germline ends came to 16 bases. Looked up from germline, CDR1 is DFQATT and CDR2 is SNEGSKA (reference sequence). The CDR3 has 15 amino acids. The CDR3: CSATPRGHNTGELFF. In DNA, the CDR3 is TGCAGTGCCACCCCCCGGGGACATAACACCGGGGAGCTGTTTTTT.

The V gene is TRBV7-9, the J gene TRBJ2-5, with 8 bases identical to TRBD2. The trim removed 5 bases at V and 0 bases at J, leaving 8 bases unmatched. The CDR3 loop spans 16 amino acids. Germline V CDR1 and CDR2: SEHNR, FQNEAQ (reference sequence). CDR3 sequence reads: CASSATGGGYQETQYF. DNA of the CDR3: TGTGCCAGCAGCGCCACTGGCGGGGGGTACCAAGAGACCCAGTACTTC.

There are many counts of this clonotype. The V and J genes are TRBV20-1 and TRBJ2-3, with 12 bases fitting TRBD2. V shed 3 bases, J shed 2 bases, and the junction held 12 bases outside the gene matches. Germline V gives CDR1 DFQATT, CDR2 SNEGSKA (reference sequence). The CDR3 sequence is 18 residues long. CDR3 region: CSARALTGLAGNTDTQYF. In DNA, the CDR3 is TGCAGTGCTAGGGCCCTCACTGGACTAGCGGGAAACACAGATACGCAGTATTTT.

This clonotype was detected only a few times. V is TRBV3-1 and J is TRBJ1-2; 8 positions agree with TRBD1. The CDR3 runs 15 residues. CDR1 is LGHDT and CDR2 is YNNKEL in the germline V gene (reference sequence). V shed 4 bases and J 6 bases; nucleotides not matched to a gene: 10. This CDR3 is CASSLEDRGNHGYTF. CDR3 sequence (DNA): TGTGCCAGCAGCCTTGAAGACAGGGGAAACCATGGCTACACCTTC.

This clonotype was seen a handful of times. This rearrangement joins TRBV20-1 to TRBJ1-2; no reliable D call. CDR1 and CDR2 from the germline V gene are DFQATT and SNEGSKA (reference sequence). This CDR3 contains 15 residues. Trimming removed 1 base from V and 0 bases from J, with 12 bases in between. CDR3 loop: CSARGSGQANYGYTF. Written as DNA, the CDR3 is TGCAGTGCTAGAGGAAGTGGCCAAGCTAACTATGGCTACACCTTC.

This clonotype has a handful of counts. The rearrangement uses TRBV7-2 and TRBJ2-1; 7 nucleotides agree with TRBD2. J lost 6 bases, V lost 5 bases, and 4 bases had no gene match. This CDR3 spans 13 amino acids. Germline V CDR1 and CDR2: SGHTA, FQGNSA. The CDR3 bases are TGTGCCAGCAGCCCACTAGCGATCAATGAGCAGTTCTTC. This translates into CASSPLAINEQFF.